Listed below are T cell receptor beta chains from one sample, sequenced in a study of a mutant IDH1 vaccine in newly diagnosed glioma. Profiling relied on immunoSEQ multiplex PCR, and the TCRdb table lists in-frame clones only, not all of them. The table shows roughly 32,000 clones, with around 80% occurring only once. The material was peripheral blood mononuclear cells (PBMCs), obtained from a glioma patient treated with radiotherapy, temozolomide or both. The receptor source for this set is a man aged 45-65 years with glioma. Some clones in this sample may be carry-over from other donors' samples. Each CDR3 is given with its conserved first and last residue. D genes are given only for firm matches. Some rows mark clone size as missing; the rest say once, few, many or name a class of expanded clone.

abundance: .; d_gene: .; v_gene: TRBV1; j_gene: TRBJ2-5; CDR3nt: TGCACCAGCAGCCAAGGGGATCAAGAGACCCAGTACTTC; CDR3aa: CTSSQGDQETQYF
abundance: .; d_gene: TRBD2; v_gene: TRBV6-1; j_gene: TRBJ2-7; CDR3nt: TGTGCCACGCAGAGAACTAGCGGGAGTGCGTACGAGCAGTACTTC; CDR3aa: CATQRTSGSAYEQYF
abundance: .; d_gene: .; v_gene: TRBV20-1; j_gene: TRBJ1-1; CDR3nt: TGCAGTGCTAGGGGTAACACTGAAGCTTTCTTT; CDR3aa: CSARGNTEAFF
abundance: .; d_gene: .; v_gene: TRBV7-2; j_gene: TRBJ2-7; CDR3nt: TGTGCCAGCAGCTTAGGGGTGGGAGACTACGAGCAGTACTTC; CDR3aa: CASSLGVGDYEQYF
abundance: .; d_gene: .; v_gene: TRBV7-2; j_gene: TRBJ2-5; CDR3nt: TGTGCCAGCACCAATACCCGGGGCCTGGGTCAAGAGACCCAGTACTTC; CDR3aa: CASTNTRGLGQETQYF
abundance: once; d_gene: .; v_gene: TRBV5-4; j_gene: TRBJ2-7; CDR3nt: TGTGCCAGCAGCTGGGCGTCAGGGGGGGTCTACGAGCAGTACTTC; CDR3aa: CASSWASGGVYEQYF
abundance: .; d_gene: .; v_gene: TRBV20-1; j_gene: TRBJ2-5; CDR3nt: TGCAGTACCCAGGGCGGGGAGACCCAGTACTTC; CDR3aa: CSTQGGETQYF
abundance: .; d_gene: TRBD1; v_gene: TRBV10-3; j_gene: TRBJ1-4; CDR3nt: TGTGCCATCAGTGAGTCGACAGGGGGCTTTGAAAAACTGTTTTTT; CDR3aa: CAISESTGGFEKLFF
abundance: medium-sized; d_gene: TRBD2; v_gene: TRBV15; j_gene: TRBJ2-1; CDR3nt: TGTGCCACCAGCAGAGCTAGCGGGAGTTACAATGAGCAGTTCTTC; CDR3aa: CATSRASGSYNEQFF
abundance: .; d_gene: .; v_gene: TRBV15; j_gene: TRBJ2-6; CDR3nt: TGTGCCACCAGCAGAGAACACTCTGGGGCCAACGTCCTGACTTTC; CDR3aa: CATSREHSGANVLTF
abundance: .; d_gene: TRBD1; v_gene: TRBV7-8; j_gene: TRBJ2-7; CDR3nt: TGTGCCAGCAGCTTACGAGCCAGGACAGGGTCGATTTACGAGCAGTACTTC; CDR3aa: CASSLRARTGSIYEQYF
abundance: .; d_gene: TRBD1; v_gene: TRBV6-5; j_gene: TRBJ2-2; CDR3nt: TGTGCCAGCAGTTACTCGACAGGGATTAACACCGGGGAGCTGTTTTTT; CDR3aa: CASSYSTGINTGELFF
abundance: .; d_gene: TRBD1; v_gene: TRBV2; j_gene: TRBJ2-7; CDR3nt: TGTGCCAGCACCGGGACAGGGACCCACGAGCAGTACTTC; CDR3aa: CASTGTGTHEQYF
abundance: .; d_gene: TRBD2; v_gene: TRBV11-3; j_gene: TRBJ2-3; CDR3nt: TGTGCCAGCAGCACCCCTAGCGGGGGGGCCAAAGATACGCAGTATTTT; CDR3aa: CASSTPSGGAKDTQYF
abundance: .; d_gene: .; v_gene: TRBV5-4; j_gene: TRBJ1-1; CDR3nt: TGTGCCAGCAGCCTCGAAAAGGGGGTCACTGAAGCTTTCTTT; CDR3aa: CASSLEKGVTEAFF
abundance: .; d_gene: TRBD1; v_gene: TRBV11-3; j_gene: TRBJ2-5; CDR3nt: TGTGCCAGCAGCTTAACAGGGGCAATCGGGGAGACCCAGTACTTC; CDR3aa: CASSLTGAIGETQYF